Shown below are 22 T cell receptor beta chains from a single sample sequenced in a study of blood T cell repertoires in COVID-19. Clones were read by immunoSEQ multiplex PCR, and TCRdb kept only the in-frame ones, dropping some. The sample has some 90,000 clones, 75% to 90% seen once. Material for sequencing was peripheral blood. Source of these receptors: a woman at least 80 years old with acute or convalescent COVID-19.

The V gene is TRBV2, the J gene TRBJ2-4, with D maybe TRBD1 (5 bases). Germline V gene lookup returns CDR1 SNHLY and CDR2 FYNNEI. This CDR3 region has 11 residues. Trimming left V 6 bases short and J 16 bases short, with 16 bases between. The CDR3: CASRATGPHYF. CDR3 sequence (DNA): TGTGCCAGCAGGGCCACAGGTCCTCACTACTTC.

CDR3 nucleotide sequence: TGTGCCAGCAGCCCTGACAGGGGCCACGAGCAGTACTTC. It encodes CASSPDRGHEQYF. The genes are TRBV28 and TRBJ2-7; TRBD1 agrees at 8 bases. CDR1 is MDHEN, CDR2 SYDVKM, per germline. With 6 bases clipped from V and 5 bases from J, the junction kept 6 bases outside the gene matches. The CDR3 has 13 residues.

This chain links TRBV7-9 with TRBJ2-7, with D possibly being TRBD2 (6 bases). CDR1 is SEHNR and CDR2 is FQNEAQ in the germline V gene (reference sequence). The V end was cut by 2 bases, the J end by 4 bases, with 15 bases between. The CDR3 contains 15 residues. CDR3 sequence (DNA): TGTGCCAGCAGCTTAATCGGGGGTTCCCCTTACGAGCAGTACTTC. Translating it yields CASSLIGGSPYEQYF. Looking up the rest from reference TRBV7-9 and TRBJ2-7 gives the full variable domain: DTGVSQNPRHKITKRGQNVTFRCDPISEHNRLYWYRQTLGQGPEFLTYFQNEAQLEKSRLLSDRFSAERPKGSFSTLEIQRTEQGDSAMYLCASSLIGGSPYEQYFGPGTRLTVT.

The chain combines TRBV2 with TRBJ1-1; possible D gene TRBD1, 5 bases. The CDR3 has 11 amino acids. Per the germline V gene, CDR1 is SNHLY and CDR2 is FYNNEI. The V and J ends lost 2 bases and 7 bases respectively, with 5 bases between them. CDR3: CASSERGEAFF. The DNA for the CDR3 is TGTGCCAGCAGTGAAAGGGGTGAAGCTTTCTTT. Filled out from reference TRBV2 and TRBJ1-1, the complete variable domain reads EPEVTQTPSHQVTQMGQEVILRCVPISNHLYFYWYRQILGQKVEFLVSFYNNEISEKSEIFDDQFSVERPDGSNFTLKIRSTKLEDSAMYFCASSERGEAFFGQGTRLTVV.

This rearrangement joins TRBV6-5 to TRBJ2-2; D remains unclear. This CDR3 comprises 13 residues. CDR1 is MNHEY, CDR2 SVGAGI, per germline. V was pared by 5 bases and J by 5 bases, with 9 bases between. CDR3 DNA sequence: TGTGCCAGCAGTCGAGACATAACCGGGGAGCTGTTTTTT. This codes for CASSRDITGELFF.

J is TRBJ2-1 and V is TRBV2, with D perhaps matching TRBD1 (6 bases). The CDR3 covers 15 residues. Trimming stripped 6 bases from V and 0 bases from J, with 12 bases between. Germline CDR1 reads SNHLY; CDR2 reads FYNNEI. The CDR3 sequence is CASRAGQSSYNEQFF. CDR3 DNA sequence: TGTGCCAGCAGGGCTGGACAGAGCTCCTACAATGAGCAGTTCTTC.

The J gene is TRBJ2-1, the V gene TRBV9; D perhaps matches TRBD1 (8 bases). CDR3 length: 15 amino acids. CDR1 is SGDLS and CDR2 is YYNGEE in the germline V gene. The V gene lost 4 bases and the J gene lost 3 bases, with 14 bases spanning the gap. The CDR3 region is CASSTQGGNYNEQFF. CDR3 nucleotide sequence: TGTGCCAGCAGCACACAGGGGGGGAACTACAATGAGCAGTTCTTC.

The chain employs TRBV5-1 and TRBJ1-2; D is unresolved. The germline V and J ends were trimmed by 4 bases and 1 base, with 11 bases remaining between them. There are 14 residues in the CDR3. CDR1 and CDR2 (germline): SGHRS, YFSETQ. The CDR3 bases are TGCGCCAGCAGCCGCGACGGAGATAACTATGGCTACACCTTC. Protein product: CASSRDGDNYGYTF.

Concerning this clone: At one end, the junction sequence differs from germline, possibly due to a read error. The rearrangement links TRBV7-7 to TRBJ1-4; 8 bases fit TRBD1. The germline V gene encodes CDR1 SSHAT and CDR2 FNYEAQ (reference sequence). There are 14 residues in the CDR3. The CDR3 spells CASSPGQGYEKLFF. CDR3 DNA sequence: TGTGCTAGCAGCCCCGGACAGGGATATGAAAAACTGTTTTTT.

The J gene is TRBJ1-1, the V gene TRBV6-1, with D hard to call. The V gene's germline CDR1 is MNHNS and CDR2 SASEGT. The V end lost 5 bases, the J end lost 5 bases, and 15 bases lay between the germline ends. CDR3 length: 14 amino acids. DNA of the CDR3: TGTGCCAGCAGTTCCGAAGGCGGGCGGACTGAAGCTTTCTTT. It specifies CASSSEGGRTEAFF.

This chain joins TRBV28 and TRBJ1-5; 8 bases map to TRBD1. Germline CDR1 reads MDHEN; CDR2 reads SYDVKM. This CDR3 spans 16 amino acids. J was trimmed by 4 bases and V by 4 bases; bases with no gene match: 9. This CDR3 reads CASSSTGTGLNQPQHF. The CDR3 DNA sequence: TGTGCCAGCAGTTCGACCGGGACAGGCCTTAATCAGCCCCAGCATTTT.

The J gene is TRBJ2-1, the V gene TRBV2, with a weak D call TRBD2 (5 bases). Germline V CDR1 and CDR2: SNHLY, FYNNEI. Trimming shortened V by 8 bases and J by 0 bases, and 20 bases separated the two germline ends. The CDR3 has 17 amino acids. The CDR3 reads CASLPREGLNSYNEQFF. The CDR3 region has the DNA TGTGCCAGCCTTCCGCGAGAGGGCCTAAACTCCTACAATGAGCAGTTCTTC.

The chain joins TRBV28 to TRBJ2-5, with TRBD2 as a possible D gene (6 bases). Trimming took 3 bases from V and 0 from J, leaving 11 bases between them. Germline loops: CDR1 MDHEN, CDR2 SYDVKM. This CDR3 contains 15 residues. The CDR3 DNA is TGTGCCAGCAGTTTCGGGGGATATAACCAAGAGACCCAGTACTTC. Protein sequence: CASSFGGYNQETQYF.

The V and J genes are TRBV10-3 and TRBJ1-1; D uncertain. CDR1 and CDR2 from the germline V gene are ENHRY and SYGVKD. Trimming took off 0 bases at V and 3 bases at J, with 8 bases between the two ends. The CDR3 spans 14 residues. The DNA of the CDR3 is TGTGCCATCAGTGAGTCCGGGCGGGACACTGAAGCTTTCTTT. As protein: CAISESGRDTEAFF.

The rearrangement joins TRBV2 to TRBJ1-5; no clear D gene. Trimming took 5 bases from V and 1 from J, leaving 9 bases between them. CDR3 size: 14 residues. Germline CDR1 reads SNHLY; CDR2 reads FYNNEI. The CDR3 coding sequence is TGTGCCAGCAGTCCGGGAACCAGCAATCAGCCCCAGCATTTT. It translates to CASSPGTSNQPQHF.

The chain employs TRBV27 and TRBJ1-5; TRBD1 might be the D (5 bases). The CDR3 is 16 residues long. Deletions cut 5 bases from V and 5 bases from J, with 19 bases between. CDR1 MNHEY and CDR2 SMNVEV come from the germline V gene (reference sequence). Here the CDR3 reads CASSLEGTPLDQPQHF. Written as DNA, the CDR3 is TGTGCCAGCAGTCTAGAAGGGACTCCCCTTGATCAGCCCCAGCATTTT.

The rearrangement uses TRBV28 and TRBJ1-5, with D unclear. The CDR3 is 19 amino acids. Deletions cut 6 bases from V and 6 bases from J, with 30 bases between. Per germline, CDR1 MDHEN and CDR2 SYDVKM. CDR3 nucleotide sequence: TGTGCCAGCAGCACCTGGGGAGCCAGTAGGGCGTTGAGCGGTCAGCCCCAGCATTTT. Its protein is CASSTWGASRALSGQPQHF.

The chain is built from TRBV7-2 and TRBJ2-2; no clear D. V lost 1 base to trimming and J lost 2 bases, with 5 bases between them. Looked up from germline, CDR1 is SGHTA and CDR2 is FQGNSA. The CDR3 spans 14 residues. The CDR3 DNA is TGTGCCAGCAGCTTAGAGCGAAACACCGGGGAGCTGTTTTTT. Protein: CASSLERNTGELFF.

The rearrangement uses TRBV29-1 and TRBJ2-7; 10 bases are shared with TRBD1. Germline V gives CDR1 SQVTM, CDR2 ANQGSEA. CDR3 length: 13 residues. After removal of 4 bases from V and 2 bases from J, the junction contained 2 bases not matched to a gene. The CDR3 here is CSVGQGAAYEQYF. The CDR3 bases are TGCAGCGTTGGACAGGGGGCAGCCTACGAGCAGTACTTC.

This clone was seen a few times. The chain combines TRBV19 with TRBJ1-1; a possible D gene is TRBD1 (6 bases). CDR1 is LNHDA and CDR2 is SQIVND in the germline V gene (reference sequence). The CDR3 spans 14 residues. The V gene lost 7 bases and the J gene lost 0 bases, with 12 bases spanning the gap. The DNA for the CDR3 is TGTGCCAGTATTCCGACAGGCTTGAACACTGAAGCTTTCTTT. This sequence encodes CASIPTGLNTEAFF.

This chain links TRBV28 with TRBJ2-2; 7 bases match TRBD1. The germline CDR1 and CDR2 sequences are MDHEN and SYDVKM. The CDR3 extends over 16 amino acids. J gave up 0 bases and V 6 bases, and 7 bases lay outside the gene matches. CDR3 loop: CASRFWGTANTGELFF. In DNA form, the CDR3 reads TGTGCCAGCAGATTTTGGGGGACAGCGAACACCGGGGAGCTGTTTTTT. Drawing the rest from reference TRBV28 and TRBJ2-2, the complete variable domain is DVKVTQSSRYLVKRTGEKVFLECVQDMDHENMFWYRQDPGLGLRLIYFSYDVKMKEKGDIPEGYSVSREKKERFSLILESASTNQTSMYLCASRFWGTANTGELFFGEGSRLTVL.

J is TRBJ2-5 and V is TRBV5-1; TRBD1 matches at 8 bases. J lost 5 bases, V lost 5 bases, and 11 bases had no gene match. This CDR3 has 15 residues. The germline V gene has CDR1 SGHRS and CDR2 YFSETQ. The CDR3 DNA is TGCGCCAGCAGTAACAGGACAGGGTTGTGGGAGACCCAGTACTTC. It yields the protein CASSNRTGLWETQYF.